The TCR beta chain described here comes from a study of regulatory T cells in long-lasting Graves disease. Study-level findings and limits: Persistent Graves' patients showed less TCR diversity than newly diagnosed ones.

Construction of TCR beta libraries relied on iRepertoire HTBI primers and on Arm-PCR targeting CDR3 regions. TCRdb processed the multiplex PCR reads anew with MiXCR; each CDR3 protein has one entry. The sample gives about 440,000 distinct CDR3 sequences, about 16% of which show up once; over 15% is in the top ten. This clonotype was detected many times. The antigen is undetermined. Germline V gene data show CDR1 as SEHNR and CDR2 as FQNEAQ (reference sequence). With V trimmed by 10 bases and J by 2 bases, 15 bases remained unmatched. The CDR3 consists of 16 residues. Regarding time point: newly diagnosed GD, antithyroid drugs for less than 3 months. Generation of the TCR library employed RNA extracted from PBMCs. The same specimen was also included in a second study, on T cells in Graves' hyperthyroidism and ophthalmopathy.

This chain joins TRBV7-9 and TRBJ2-7, with 9 bases matching TRBD1. The source material was peripheral blood mononuclear cells (PBMCs), sampled at new diagnosis, from a patient treated with antithyroid drugs. The clonotype originates from a woman in her twenties or thirties with Graves disease. The CDR3 reads CATPQNPGQGTYEQYF. The CDR3 DNA sequence: TGTGCCACCCCCCAGAACCCGGGACAGGGAACCTACGAGCAGTACTTC.